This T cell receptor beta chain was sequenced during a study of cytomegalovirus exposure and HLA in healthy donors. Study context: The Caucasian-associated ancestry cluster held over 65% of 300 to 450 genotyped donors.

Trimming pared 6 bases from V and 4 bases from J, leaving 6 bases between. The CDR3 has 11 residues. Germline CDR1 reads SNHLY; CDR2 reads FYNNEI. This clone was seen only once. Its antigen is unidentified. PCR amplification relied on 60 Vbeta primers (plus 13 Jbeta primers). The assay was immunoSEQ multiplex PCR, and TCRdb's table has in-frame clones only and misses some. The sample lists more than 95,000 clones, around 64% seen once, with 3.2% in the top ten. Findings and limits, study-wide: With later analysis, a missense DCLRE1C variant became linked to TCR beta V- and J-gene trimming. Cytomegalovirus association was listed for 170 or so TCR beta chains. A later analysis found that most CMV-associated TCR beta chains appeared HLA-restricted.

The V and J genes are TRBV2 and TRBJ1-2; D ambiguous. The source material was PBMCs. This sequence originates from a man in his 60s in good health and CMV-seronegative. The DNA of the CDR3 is TGTGCCAGCAGCTCTACCTATGGCTACACCTTC. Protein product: CASSSTYGYTF.